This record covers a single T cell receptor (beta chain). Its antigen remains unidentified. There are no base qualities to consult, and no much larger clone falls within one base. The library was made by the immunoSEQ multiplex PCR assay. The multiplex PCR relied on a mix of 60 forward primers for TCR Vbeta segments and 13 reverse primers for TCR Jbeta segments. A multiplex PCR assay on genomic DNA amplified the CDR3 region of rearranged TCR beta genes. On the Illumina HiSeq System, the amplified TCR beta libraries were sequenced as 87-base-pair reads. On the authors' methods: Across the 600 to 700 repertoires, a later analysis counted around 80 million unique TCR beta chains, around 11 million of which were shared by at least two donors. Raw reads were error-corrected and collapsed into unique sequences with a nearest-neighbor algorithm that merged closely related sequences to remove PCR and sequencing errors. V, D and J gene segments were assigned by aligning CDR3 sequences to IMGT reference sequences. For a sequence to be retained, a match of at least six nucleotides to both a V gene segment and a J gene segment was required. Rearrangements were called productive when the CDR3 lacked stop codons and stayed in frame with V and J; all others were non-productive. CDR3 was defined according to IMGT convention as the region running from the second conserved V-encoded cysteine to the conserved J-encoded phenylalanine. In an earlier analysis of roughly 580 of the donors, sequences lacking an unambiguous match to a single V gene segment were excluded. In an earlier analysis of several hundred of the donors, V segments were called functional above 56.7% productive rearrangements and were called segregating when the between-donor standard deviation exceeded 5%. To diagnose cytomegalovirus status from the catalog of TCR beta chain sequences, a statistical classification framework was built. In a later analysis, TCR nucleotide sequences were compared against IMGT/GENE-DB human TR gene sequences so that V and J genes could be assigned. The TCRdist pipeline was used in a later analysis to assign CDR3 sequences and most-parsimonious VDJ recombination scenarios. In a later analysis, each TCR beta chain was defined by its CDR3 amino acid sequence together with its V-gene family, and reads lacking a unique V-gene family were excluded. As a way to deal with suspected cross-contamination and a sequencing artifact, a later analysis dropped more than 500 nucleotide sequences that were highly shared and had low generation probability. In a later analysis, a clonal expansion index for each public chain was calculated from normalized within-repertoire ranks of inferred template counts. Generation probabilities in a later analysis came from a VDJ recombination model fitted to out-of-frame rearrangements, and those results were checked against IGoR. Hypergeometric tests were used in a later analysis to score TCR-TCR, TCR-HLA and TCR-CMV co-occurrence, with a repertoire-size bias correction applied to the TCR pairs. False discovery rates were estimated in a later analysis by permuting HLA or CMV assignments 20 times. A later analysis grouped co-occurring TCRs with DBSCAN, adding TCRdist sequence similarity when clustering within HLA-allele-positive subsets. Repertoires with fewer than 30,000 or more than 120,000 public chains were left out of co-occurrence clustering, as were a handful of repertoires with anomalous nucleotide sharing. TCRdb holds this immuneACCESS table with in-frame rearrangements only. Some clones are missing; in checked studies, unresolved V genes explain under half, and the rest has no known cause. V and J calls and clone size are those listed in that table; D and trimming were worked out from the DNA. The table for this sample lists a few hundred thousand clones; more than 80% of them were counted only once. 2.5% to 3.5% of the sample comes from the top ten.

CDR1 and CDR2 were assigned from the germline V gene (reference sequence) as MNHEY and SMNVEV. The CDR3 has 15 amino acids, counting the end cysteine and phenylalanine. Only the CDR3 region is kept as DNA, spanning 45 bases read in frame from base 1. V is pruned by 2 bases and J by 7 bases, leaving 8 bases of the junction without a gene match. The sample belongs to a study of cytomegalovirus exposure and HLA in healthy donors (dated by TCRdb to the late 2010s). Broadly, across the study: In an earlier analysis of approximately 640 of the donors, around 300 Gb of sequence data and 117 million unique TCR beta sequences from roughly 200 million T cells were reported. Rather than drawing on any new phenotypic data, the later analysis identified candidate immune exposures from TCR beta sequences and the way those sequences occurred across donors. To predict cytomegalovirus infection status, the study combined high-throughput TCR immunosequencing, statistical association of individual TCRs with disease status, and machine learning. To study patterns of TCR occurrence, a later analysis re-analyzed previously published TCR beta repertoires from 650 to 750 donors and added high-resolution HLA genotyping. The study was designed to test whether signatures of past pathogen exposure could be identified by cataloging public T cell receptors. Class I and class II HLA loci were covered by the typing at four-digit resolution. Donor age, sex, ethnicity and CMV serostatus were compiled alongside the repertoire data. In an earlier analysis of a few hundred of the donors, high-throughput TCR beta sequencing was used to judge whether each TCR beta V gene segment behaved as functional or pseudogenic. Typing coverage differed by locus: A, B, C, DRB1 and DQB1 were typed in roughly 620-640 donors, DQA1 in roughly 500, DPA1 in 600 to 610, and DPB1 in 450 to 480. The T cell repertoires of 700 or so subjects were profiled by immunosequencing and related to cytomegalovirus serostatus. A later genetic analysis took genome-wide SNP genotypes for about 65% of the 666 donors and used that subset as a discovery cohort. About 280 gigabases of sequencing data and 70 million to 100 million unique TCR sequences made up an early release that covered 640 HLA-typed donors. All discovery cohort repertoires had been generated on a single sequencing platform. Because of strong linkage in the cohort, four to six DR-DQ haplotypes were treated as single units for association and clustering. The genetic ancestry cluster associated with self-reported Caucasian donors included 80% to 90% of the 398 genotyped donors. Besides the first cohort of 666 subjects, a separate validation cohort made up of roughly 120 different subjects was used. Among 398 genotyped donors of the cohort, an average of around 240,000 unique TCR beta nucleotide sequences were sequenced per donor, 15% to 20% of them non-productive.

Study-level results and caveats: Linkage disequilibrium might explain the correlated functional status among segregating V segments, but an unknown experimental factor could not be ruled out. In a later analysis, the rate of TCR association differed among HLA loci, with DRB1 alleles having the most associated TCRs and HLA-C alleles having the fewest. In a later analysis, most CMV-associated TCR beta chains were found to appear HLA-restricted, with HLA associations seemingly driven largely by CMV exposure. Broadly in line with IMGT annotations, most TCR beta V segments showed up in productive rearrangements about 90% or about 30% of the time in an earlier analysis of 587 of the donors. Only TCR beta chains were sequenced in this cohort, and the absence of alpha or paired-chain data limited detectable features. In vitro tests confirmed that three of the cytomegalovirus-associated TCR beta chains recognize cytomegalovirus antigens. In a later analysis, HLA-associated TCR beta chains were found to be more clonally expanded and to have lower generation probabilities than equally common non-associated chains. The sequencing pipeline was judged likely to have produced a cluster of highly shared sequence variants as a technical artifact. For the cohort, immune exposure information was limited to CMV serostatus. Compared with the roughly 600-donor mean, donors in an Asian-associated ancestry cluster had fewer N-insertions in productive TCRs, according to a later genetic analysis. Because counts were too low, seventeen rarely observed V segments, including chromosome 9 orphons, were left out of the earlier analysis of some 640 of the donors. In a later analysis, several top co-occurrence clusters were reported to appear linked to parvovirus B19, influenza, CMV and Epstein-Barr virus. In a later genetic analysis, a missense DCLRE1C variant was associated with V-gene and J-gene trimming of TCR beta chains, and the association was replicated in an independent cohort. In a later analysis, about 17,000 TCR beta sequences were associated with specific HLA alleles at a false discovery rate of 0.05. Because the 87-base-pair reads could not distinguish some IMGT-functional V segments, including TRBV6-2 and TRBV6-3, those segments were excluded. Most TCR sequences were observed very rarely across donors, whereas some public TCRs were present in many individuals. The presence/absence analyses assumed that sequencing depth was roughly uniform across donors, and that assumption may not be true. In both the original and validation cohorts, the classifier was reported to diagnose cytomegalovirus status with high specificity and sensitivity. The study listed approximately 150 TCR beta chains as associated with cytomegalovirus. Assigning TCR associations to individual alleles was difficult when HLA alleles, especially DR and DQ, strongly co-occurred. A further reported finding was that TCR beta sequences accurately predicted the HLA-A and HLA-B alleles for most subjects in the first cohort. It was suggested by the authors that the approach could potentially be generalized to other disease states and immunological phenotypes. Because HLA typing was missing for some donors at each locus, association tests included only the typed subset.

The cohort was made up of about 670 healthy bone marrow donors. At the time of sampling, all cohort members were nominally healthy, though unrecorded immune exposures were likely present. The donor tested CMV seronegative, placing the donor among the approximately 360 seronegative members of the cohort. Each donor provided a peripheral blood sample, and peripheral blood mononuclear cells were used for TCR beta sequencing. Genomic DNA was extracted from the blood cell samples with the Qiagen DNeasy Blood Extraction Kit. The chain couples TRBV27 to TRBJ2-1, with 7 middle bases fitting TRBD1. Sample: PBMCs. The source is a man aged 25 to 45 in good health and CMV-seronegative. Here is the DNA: TGTGCCAGCAGTTTAAAGGGGGCGAACTGGAATGAGCAGTTCTTC. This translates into CASSLKGANWNEQFF.